What follows describes a single T cell receptor beta chain. Its cognate antigen is unknown. Sequenced by immunoSEQ multiplex PCR; TCRdb stores in-frame clones only, minus some. This sample carries around 150,000 clones, nearly 90% of them seen once, and the ten largest clones take around 3.8%. The CDR3 sequence is 15 residues long. CDR1 and CDR2 (germline): SGHTA, FQGTGA. J was trimmed by 5 bases and V by 4 bases; bases with no gene match: 5. This entry belongs to a study of cytomegalovirus exposure and HLA in healthy donors. Overall study findings and caveats: Among the CMV-associated chains, three were confirmed in vitro as specific for CMV antigens.

The sample comprised PBMCs. This chain links TRBV7-3 with TRBJ2-1; TRBD1 aligns across 10 bases. This TCR derives from a man between 18 and 29 years old in good health and CMV-seropositive. The CDR3 coding sequence is TGTGCCAGCAGCTACGACAGGGGGCTTGACAATGAGCAGTTCTTC. It encodes CASSYDRGLDNEQFF.